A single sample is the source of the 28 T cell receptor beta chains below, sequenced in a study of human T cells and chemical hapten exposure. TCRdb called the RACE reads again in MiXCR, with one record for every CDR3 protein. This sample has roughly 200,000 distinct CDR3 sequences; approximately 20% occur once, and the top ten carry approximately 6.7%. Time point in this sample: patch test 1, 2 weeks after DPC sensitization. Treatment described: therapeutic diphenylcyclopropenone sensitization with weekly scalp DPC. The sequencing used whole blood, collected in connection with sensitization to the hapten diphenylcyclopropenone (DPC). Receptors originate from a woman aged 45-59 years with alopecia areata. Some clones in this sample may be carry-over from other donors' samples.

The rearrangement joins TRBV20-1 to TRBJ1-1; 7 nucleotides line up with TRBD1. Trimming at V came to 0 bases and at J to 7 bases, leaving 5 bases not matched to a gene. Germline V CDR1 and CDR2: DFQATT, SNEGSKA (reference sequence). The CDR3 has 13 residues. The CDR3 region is CSARDDRAREAFF. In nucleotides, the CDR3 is TGCAGTGCTAGAGATGACAGGGCCCGTGAAGCTTTCTTT.

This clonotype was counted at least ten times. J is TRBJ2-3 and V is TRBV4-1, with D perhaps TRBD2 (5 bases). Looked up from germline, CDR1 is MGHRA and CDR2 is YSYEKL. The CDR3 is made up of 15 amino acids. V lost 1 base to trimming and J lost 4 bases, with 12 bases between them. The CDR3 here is CASSQGARDPDTQYF. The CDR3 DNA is TGCGCCAGCAGCCAAGGAGCGAGGGATCCAGATACGCAGTATTTT.

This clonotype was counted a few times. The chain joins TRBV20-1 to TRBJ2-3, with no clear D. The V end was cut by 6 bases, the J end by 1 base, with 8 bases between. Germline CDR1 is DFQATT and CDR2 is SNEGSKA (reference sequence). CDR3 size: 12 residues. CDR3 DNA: TGCAGTGCCCTGCCTGGCACAGATACGCAGTATTTT. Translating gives CSALPGTDTQYF.

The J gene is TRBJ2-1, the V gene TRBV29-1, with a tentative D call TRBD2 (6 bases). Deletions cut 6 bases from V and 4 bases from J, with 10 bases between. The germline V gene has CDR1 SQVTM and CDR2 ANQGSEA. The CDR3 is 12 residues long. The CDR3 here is CSVLTSYNEQFF. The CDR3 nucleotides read TGCAGCGTCTTGACTAGTTACAATGAGCAGTTCTTC.

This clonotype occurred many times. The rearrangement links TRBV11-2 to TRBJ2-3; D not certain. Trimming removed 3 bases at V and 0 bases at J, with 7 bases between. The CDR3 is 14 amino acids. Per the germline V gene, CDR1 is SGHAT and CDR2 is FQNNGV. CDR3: CASSFPTSTDTQYF. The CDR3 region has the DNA TGTGCCAGCAGCTTTCCCACTAGCACAGATACGCAGTATTTT.

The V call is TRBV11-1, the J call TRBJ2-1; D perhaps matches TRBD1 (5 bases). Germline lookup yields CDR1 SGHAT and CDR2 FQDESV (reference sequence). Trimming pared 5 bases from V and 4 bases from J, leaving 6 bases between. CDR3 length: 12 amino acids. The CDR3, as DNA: TGTGCCAGCAGCAACAGGTACAATGAGCAGTTCTTC. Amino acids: CASSNRYNEQFF.

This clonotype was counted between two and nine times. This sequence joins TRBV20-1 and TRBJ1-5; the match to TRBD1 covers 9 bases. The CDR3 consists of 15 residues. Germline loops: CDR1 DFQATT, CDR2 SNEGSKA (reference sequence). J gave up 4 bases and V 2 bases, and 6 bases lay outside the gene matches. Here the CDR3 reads CSARKTGGENQPQHF. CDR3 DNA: TGCAGTGCTAGAAAGACAGGGGGTGAGAATCAGCCCCAGCATTTT.

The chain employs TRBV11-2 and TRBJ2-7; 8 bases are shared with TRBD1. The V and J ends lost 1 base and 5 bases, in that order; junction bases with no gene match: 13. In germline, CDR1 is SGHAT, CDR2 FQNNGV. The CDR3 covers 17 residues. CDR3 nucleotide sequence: TGTGCCAGCAGCTTAGGCATTCGACACGGACAGGGCCACGAGCAGTACTTC. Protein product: CASSLGIRHGQGHEQYF.

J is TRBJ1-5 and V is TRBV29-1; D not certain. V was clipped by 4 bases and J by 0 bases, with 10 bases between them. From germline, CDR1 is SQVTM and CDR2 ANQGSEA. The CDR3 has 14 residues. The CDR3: CSVAVSASNQPQHF. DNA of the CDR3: TGCAGCGTTGCGGTATCCGCTAGCAATCAGCCCCAGCATTTT.

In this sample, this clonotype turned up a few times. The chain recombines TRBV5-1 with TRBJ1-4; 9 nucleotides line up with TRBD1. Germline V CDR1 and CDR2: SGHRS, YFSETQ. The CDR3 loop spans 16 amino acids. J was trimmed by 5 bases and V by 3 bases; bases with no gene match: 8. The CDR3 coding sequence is TGCGCCAGCAGCTCCTCCCCCGGGACAGGGAATGAAAAACTGTTTTTT. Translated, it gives CASSSSPGTGNEKLFF.

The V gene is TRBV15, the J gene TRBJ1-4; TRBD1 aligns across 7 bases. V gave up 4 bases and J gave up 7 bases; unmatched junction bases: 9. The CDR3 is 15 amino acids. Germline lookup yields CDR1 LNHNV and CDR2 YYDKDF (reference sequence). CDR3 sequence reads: CATSNTGAFIEKLFF. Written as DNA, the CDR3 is TGTGCCACCAGCAACACAGGGGCCTTTATTGAAAAACTGTTTTTT.

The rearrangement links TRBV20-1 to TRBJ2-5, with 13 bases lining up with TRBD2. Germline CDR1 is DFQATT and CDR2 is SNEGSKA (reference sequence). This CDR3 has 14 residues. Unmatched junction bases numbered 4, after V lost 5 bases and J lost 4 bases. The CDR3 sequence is CSAVLAGGVETQYF. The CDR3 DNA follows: TGCAGTGCTGTACTAGCGGGAGGGGTAGAGACCCAGTACTTC.

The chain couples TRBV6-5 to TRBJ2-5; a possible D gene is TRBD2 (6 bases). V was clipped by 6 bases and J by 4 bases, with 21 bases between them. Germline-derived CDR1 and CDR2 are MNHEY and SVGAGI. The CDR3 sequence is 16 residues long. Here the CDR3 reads CASSLSPGASVETQYF. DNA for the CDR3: TGTGCCAGCAGCCTATCCCCCGGGGCTAGCGTAGAGACCCAGTACTTC.

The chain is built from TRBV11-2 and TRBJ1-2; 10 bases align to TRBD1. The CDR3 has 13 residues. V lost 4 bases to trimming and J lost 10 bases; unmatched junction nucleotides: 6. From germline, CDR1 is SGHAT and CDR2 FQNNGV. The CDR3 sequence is CASSYRDRGYYTF. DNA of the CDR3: TGTGCCAGCAGCTACCGGGACAGGGGATACTACACCTTC.

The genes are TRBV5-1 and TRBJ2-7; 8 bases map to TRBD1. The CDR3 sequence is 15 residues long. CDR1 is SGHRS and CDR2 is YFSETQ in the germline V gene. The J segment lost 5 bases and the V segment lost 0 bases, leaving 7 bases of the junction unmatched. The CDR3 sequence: CASSLGGRGLDEQYF. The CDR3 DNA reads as TGCGCCAGCAGCTTGGGCGGCAGGGGGCTTGACGAGCAGTACTTC.

CDR3 sequence reads: CASSESAGGPSRPDTQYF. CDR3 coding DNA: TGCGCCAGCAGTGAGTCAGCGGGAGGGCCATCCCGTCCAGATACGCAGTATTTT. The chain recombines TRBV10-1 with TRBJ2-3, with 10 bases fitting TRBD2. Germline V gene lookup returns CDR1 WNHNN and CDR2 SYGVQD (reference sequence). The ends lost 0 bases at V and 4 bases at J; junction bases unmatched: 10. This CDR3 has 18 amino acids.

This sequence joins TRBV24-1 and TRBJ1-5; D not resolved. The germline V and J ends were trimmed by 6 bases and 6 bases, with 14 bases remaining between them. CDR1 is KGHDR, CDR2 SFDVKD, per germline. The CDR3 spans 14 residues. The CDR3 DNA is TGTGCCACCAGTCAGTCTCATTCGGGTCAGCCCCAGCATTTT. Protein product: CATSQSHSGQPQHF.

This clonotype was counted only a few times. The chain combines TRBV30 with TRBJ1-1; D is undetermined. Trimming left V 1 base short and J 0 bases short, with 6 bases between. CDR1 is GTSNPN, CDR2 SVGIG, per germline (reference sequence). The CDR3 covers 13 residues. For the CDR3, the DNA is TGTGCCTGGAGTGGCGGCATGAACACTGAAGCTTTCTTT. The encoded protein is CAWSGGMNTEAFF.

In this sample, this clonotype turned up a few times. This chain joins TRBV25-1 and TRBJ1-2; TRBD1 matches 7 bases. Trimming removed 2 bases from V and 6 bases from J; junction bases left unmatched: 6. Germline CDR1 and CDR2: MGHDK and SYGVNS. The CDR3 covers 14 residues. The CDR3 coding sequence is TGTGCCAGCAGTGAACCCGGGACAGAGAATGGCTACACCTTC. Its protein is CASSEPGTENGYTF.

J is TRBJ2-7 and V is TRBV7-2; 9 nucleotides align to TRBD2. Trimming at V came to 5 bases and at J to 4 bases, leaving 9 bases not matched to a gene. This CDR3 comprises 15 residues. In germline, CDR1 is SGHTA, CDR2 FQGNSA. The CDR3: CASSGAGTSSYEQYF. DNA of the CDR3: TGTGCCAGCAGCGGTGCCGGGACTAGCTCGTACGAGCAGTACTTC.

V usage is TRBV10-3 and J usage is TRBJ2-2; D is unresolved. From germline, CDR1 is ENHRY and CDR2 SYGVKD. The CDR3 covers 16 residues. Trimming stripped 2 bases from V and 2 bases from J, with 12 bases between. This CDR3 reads CAISETPAINTGELFF. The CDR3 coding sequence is TGTGCCATCAGTGAGACACCGGCTATTAACACCGGGGAGCTGTTTTTT.

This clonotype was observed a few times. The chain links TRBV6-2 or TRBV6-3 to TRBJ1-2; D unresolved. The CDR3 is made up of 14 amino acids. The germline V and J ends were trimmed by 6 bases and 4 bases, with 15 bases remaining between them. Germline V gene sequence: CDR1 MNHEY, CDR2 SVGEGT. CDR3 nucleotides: TGTGCCAGCAGCCCCCCACACAGCGTCTATGGCTACACCTTC. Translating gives CASSPPHSVYGYTF.

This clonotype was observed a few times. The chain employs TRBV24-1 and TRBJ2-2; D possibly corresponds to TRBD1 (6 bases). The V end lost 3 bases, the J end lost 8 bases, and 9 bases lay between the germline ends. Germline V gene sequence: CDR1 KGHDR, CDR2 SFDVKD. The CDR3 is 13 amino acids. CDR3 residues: CATSDTGLGELFF. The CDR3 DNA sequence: TGTGCCACCAGTGATACAGGGCTGGGGGAGCTGTTTTTT.

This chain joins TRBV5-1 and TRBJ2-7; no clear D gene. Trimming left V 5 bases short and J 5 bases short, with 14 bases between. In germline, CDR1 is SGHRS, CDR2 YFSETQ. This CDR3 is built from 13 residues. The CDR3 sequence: CASSTDGGNEQYF. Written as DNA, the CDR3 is TGCGCCAGCAGTACCGATGGTGGAAACGAGCAGTACTTC.

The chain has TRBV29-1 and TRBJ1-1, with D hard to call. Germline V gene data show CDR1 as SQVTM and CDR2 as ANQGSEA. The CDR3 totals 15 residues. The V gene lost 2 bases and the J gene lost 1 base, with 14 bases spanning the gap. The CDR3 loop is CSVERMGITNTEAFF. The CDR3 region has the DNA TGCAGCGTTGAACGGATGGGTATCACGAACACTGAAGCTTTCTTT.

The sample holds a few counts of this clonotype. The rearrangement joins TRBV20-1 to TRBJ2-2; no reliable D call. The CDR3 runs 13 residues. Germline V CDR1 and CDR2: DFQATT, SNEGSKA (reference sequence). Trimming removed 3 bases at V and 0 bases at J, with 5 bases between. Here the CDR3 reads CSARFPNTGELFF. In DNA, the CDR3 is TGCAGTGCTAGGTTCCCGAACACCGGGGAGCTGTTTTTT.

The CDR3 sequence: CASSLGPSGSYNEQFF. The CDR3 DNA reads as TGCGCCAGCAGCTTGGGCCCTAGCGGATCCTACAATGAGCAGTTCTTC. The rearrangement uses TRBV5-1 and TRBJ2-1; 7 nucleotides align to TRBD2. After removal of 0 bases from V and 1 base from J, the junction contained 4 bases not matched to a gene. Looked up from germline, CDR1 is SGHRS and CDR2 is YFSETQ. The CDR3 totals 16 residues. Drawing the rest from reference TRBV5-1 and TRBJ2-1, the complete variable domain is KAGVTQTPRYLIKTRGQQVTLSCSPISGHRSVSWYQQTPGQGLQFLFEYFSETQRNKGNFPGRFSGRQFSNSRSEMNVSTLELGDSALYLCASSLGPSGSYNEQFFGPGTRLTVL.

The chain's CDR3 is CASSGPNPTGELFF. As DNA, the CDR3 is TGTGCCAGCAGCGGGCCTAACCCAACCGGGGAGCTGTTTTTT. The J gene is TRBJ2-2, the V gene TRBV11-2; D unresolved. The length of the CDR3 is 14 residues. The V and J ends lost 5 bases and 5 bases respectively, with 12 bases between them. CDR1 is SGHAT, CDR2 FQNNGV, per germline.